This TCR beta chain stems from a study of cytomegalovirus exposure and HLA in healthy donors. General study points: Some public TCRs appeared in many individuals, while most sequences were rare. The authors listed some 160 TCR beta chains as cytomegalovirus-associated.

Between the trimmed V and J ends, which lost 1 base and 2 bases, there was a span of 9 bases. Looked up from germline, CDR1 is MGHRA and CDR2 is YSYEKL. This CDR3 contains 14 residues. A word on this clone: Its antigen is unknown.

Researchers ran the PCR with 60 Vbeta and 13 Jbeta primers. Profiled with immunoSEQ multiplex PCR; TCRdb holds only in-frame clones, not every one. The sample has about 220,000 clones, more than 65% seen once. This TCR was sampled from a man younger than 35 in good health and CMV-seronegative. Sequencing used PBMCs. This chain links TRBV4-1 with TRBJ2-7, with D possibly matching TRBD2 (5 bases). The CDR3 DNA reads TGCGCCAGCAGCCAAGTAAGCGGACCCTACGAGCAGTACTTC. It is translated as CASSQVSGPYEQYF.